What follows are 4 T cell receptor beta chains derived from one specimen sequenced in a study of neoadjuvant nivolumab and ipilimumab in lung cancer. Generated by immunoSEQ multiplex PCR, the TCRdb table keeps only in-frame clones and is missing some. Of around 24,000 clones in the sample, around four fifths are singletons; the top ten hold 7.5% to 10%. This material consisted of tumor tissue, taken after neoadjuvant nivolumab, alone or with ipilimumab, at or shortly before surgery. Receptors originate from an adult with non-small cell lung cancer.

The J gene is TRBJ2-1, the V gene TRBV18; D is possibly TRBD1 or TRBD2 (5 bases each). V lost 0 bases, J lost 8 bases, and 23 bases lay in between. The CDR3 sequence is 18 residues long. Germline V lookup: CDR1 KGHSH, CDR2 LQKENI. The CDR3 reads CASSPPERARGGLDEQFF. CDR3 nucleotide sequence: TGTGCCAGCTCACCACCGGAGAGGGCTCGGGGCGGGTTGGATGAGCAGTTCTTC.

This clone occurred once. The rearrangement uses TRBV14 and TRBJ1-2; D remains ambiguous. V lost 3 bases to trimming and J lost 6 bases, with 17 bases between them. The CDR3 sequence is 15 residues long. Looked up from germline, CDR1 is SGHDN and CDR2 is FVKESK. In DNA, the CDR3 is TGTGCCAGCAGCCAGCACGGGGAGCTGTCTCATGGCTACACCTTC. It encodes CASSQHGELSHGYTF.

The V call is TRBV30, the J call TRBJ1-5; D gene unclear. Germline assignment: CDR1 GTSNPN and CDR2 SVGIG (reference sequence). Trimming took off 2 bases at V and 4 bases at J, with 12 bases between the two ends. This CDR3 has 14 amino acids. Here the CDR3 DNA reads TGTGCCTGGAGTCTCGCCAGTAGAAATCAGCCCCAGCATTTT. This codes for CAWSLASRNQPQHF. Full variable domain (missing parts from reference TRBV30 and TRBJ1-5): SQTIHQWPATLVQPVGSPLSLECTVEGTSNPNLYWYRQAAGRGLQLLFYSVGIGQISSEVPQNLSASRPQDRQFILSSKKLLLSDSGFYLCAWSLASRNQPQHFGDGTRLSIL.

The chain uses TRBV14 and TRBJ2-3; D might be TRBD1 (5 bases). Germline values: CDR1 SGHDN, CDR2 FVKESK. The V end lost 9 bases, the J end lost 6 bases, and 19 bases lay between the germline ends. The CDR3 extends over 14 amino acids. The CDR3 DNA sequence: TGTGCCAGTAGTCCCTTCCAAGGGGCCGATACGCAGTATTTT. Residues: CASSPFQGADTQYF.